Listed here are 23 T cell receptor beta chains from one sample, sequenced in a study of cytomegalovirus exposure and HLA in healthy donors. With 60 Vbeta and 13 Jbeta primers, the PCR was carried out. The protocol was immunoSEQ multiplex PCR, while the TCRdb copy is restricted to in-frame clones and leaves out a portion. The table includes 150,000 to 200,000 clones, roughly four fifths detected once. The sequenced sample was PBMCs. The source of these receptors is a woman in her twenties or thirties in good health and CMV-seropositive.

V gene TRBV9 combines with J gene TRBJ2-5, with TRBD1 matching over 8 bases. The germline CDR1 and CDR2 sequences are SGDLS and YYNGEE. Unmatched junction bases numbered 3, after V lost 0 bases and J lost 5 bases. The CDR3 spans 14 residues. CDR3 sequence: CASSVGTGWETQYF. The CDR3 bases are TGTGCCAGCAGCGTAGGGACAGGGTGGGAGACCCAGTACTTC.

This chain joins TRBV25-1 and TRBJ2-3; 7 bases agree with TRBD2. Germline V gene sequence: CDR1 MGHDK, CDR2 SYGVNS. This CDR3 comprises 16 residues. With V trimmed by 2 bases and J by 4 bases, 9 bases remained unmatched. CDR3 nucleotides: TGTGCCAGCAGTGAACAGGGCCGGGGGGTAGCAGATACGCAGTATTTT. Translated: CASSEQGRGVADTQYF.

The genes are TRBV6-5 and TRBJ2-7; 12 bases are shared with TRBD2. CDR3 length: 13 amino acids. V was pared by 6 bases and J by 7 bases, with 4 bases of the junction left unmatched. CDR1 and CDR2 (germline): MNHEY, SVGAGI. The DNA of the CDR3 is TGTGCCAGCAGCATGACTAGCGGGAGAGAGCAGTACTTC. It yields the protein CASSMTSGREQYF.

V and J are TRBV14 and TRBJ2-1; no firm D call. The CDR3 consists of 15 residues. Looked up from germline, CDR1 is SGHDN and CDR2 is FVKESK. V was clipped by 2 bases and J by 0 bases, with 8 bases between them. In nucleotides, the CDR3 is TGTGCCAGCAGCCAACGCAGAAACTCCTACAATGAGCAGTTCTTC. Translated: CASSQRRNSYNEQFF. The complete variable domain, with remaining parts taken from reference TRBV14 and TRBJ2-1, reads EAGVTQFPSHSVIEKGQTVTLRCDPISGHDNLYWYRRVMGKEIKFLLHFVKESKQDESGMPNNRFLAERTGGTYSTLKVQPAELEDSGVYFCASSQRRNSYNEQFFGPGTRLTVL.

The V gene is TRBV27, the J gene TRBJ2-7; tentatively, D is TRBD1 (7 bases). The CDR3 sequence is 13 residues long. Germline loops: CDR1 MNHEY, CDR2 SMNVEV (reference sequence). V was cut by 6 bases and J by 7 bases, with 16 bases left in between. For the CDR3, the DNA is TGTGCCAGCAGCCTAGACAGGGAGGATGAGCAGTACTTC. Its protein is CASSLDREDEQYF.

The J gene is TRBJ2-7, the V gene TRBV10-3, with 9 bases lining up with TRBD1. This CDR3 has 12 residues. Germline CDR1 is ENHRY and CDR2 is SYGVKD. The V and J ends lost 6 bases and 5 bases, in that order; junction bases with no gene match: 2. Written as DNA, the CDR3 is TGTGCCATCAGAACAGGGGGCGACGAGCAGTACTTC. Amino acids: CAIRTGGDEQYF.

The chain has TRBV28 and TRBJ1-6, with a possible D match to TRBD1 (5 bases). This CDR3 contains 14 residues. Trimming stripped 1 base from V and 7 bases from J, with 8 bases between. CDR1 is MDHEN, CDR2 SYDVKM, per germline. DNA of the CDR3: TGTGCCAGCAGTTTATTAGGGGTCAATTCACCCCTCCACTTT. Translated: CASSLLGVNSPLHF.

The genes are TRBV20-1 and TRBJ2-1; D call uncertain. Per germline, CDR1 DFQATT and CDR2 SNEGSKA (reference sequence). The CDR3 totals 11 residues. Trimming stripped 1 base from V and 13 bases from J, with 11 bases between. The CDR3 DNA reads TGCAGTGCTAGAGGGTCCGCGGCTCAGTTCTTC. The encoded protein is CSARGSAAQFF.

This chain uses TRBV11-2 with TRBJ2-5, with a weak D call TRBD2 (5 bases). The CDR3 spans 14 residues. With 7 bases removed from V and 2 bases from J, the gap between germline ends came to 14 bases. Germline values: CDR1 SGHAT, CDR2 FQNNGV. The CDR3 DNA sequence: TGTGCCAGCACCTTCCGGGGTGGGCAAGAGACCCAGTACTTC. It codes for CASTFRGGQETQYF.

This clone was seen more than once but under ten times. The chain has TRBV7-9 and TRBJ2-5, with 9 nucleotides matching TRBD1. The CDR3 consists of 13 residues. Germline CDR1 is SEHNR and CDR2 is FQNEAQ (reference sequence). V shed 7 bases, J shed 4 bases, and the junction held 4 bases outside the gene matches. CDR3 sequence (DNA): TGTGCCAGCATCCCGACAGGGGGAGAGACCCAGTACTTC. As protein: CASIPTGGETQYF.

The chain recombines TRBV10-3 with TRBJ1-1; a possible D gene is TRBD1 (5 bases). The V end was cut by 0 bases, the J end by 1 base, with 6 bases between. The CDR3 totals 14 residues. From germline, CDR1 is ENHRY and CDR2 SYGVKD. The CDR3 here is CAISESGANTEAFF. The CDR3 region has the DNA TGTGCCATCAGTGAGTCAGGGGCGAACACTGAAGCTTTCTTT.

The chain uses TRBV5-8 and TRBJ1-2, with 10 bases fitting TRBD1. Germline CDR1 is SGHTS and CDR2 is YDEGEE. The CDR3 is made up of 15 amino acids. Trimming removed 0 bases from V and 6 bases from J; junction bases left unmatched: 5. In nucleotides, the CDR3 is TGTGCCAGCAGCTTGGACACGGGACAGGGGAATGGCTACACCTTC. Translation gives CASSLDTGQGNGYTF.

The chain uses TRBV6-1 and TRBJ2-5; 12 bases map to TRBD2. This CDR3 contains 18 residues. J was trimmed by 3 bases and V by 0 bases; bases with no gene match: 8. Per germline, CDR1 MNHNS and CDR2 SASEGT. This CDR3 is CASSEALGLAGGEETQYF. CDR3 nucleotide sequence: TGTGCCAGCAGTGAAGCGCTCGGGCTAGCGGGAGGGGAAGAGACCCAGTACTTC.

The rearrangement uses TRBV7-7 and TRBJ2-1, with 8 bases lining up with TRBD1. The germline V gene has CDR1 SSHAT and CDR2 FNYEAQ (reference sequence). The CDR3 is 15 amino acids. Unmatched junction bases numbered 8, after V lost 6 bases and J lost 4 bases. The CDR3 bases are TGTGCCAGCAGTTCCGGACAGGGCCTATACAATGAGCAGTTCTTC. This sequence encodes CASSSGQGLYNEQFF.

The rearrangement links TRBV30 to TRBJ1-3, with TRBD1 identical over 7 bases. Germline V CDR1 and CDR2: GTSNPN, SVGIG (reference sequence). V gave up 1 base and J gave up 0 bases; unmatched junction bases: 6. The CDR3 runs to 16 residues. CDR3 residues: CAWSGDSQLSGNTIYF. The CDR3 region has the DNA TGTGCCTGGAGTGGGGACAGCCAACTCTCTGGAAACACCATATATTTT.

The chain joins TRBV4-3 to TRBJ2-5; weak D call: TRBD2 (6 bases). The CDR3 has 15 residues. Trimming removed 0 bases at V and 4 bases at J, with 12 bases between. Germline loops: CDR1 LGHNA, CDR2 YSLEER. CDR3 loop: CASSQDARGRETQYF. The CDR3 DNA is TGCGCCAGCAGCCAAGATGCCCGGGGGAGAGAGACCCAGTACTTC.

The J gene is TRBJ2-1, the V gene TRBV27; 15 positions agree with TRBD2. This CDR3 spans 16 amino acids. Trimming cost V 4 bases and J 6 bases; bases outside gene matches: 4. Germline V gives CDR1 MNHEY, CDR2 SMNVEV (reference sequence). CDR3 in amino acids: CASSSGLAGGINEQFF. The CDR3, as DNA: TGTGCCAGCAGTTCAGGACTAGCGGGAGGGATCAATGAGCAGTTCTTC.

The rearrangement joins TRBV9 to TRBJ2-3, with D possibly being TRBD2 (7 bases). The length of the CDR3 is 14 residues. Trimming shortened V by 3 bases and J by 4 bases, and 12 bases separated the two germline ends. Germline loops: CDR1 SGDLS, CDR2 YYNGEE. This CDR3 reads CASSDPGGPDTQYF. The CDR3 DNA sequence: TGTGCCAGCAGCGACCCCGGGGGGCCAGATACGCAGTATTTT.

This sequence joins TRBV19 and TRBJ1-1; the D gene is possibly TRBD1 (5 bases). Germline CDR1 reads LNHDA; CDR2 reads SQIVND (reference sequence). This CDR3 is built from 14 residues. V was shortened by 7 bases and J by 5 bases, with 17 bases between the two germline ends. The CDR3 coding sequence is TGTGCCAGTAACCCGTTTGGGGGGGAGACTGAAGCTTTCTTT. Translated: CASNPFGGETEAFF. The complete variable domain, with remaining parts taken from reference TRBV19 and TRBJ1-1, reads DGGITQSPKYLFRKEGQNVTLSCEQNLNHDAMYWYRQDPGQGLRLIYYSQIVNDFQKGDIAEGYSVSREKKESFPLTVTSAQKNPTAFYLCASNPFGGETEAFFGQGTRLTVV.

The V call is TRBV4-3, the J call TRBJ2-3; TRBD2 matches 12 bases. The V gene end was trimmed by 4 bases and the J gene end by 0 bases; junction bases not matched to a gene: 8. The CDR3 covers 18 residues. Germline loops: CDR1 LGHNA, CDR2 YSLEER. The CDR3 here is CASSRRLAGASSTDTQYF. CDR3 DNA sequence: TGCGCCAGCAGCCGTAGACTAGCGGGGGCCTCTAGCACAGATACGCAGTATTTT.

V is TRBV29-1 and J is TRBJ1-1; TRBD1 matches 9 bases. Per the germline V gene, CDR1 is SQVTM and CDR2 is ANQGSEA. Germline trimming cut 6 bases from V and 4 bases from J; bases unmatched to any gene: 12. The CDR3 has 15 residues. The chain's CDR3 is CSVPVTGGDGTEAFF. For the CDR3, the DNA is TGCAGCGTACCGGTTACAGGGGGCGACGGCACTGAAGCTTTCTTT.

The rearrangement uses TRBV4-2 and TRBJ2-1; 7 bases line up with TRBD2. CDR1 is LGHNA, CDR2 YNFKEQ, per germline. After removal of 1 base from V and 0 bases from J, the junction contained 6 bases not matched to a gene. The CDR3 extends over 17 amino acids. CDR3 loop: CASSQVSGGSSYNEQFF. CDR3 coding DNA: TGTGCCAGCAGCCAAGTCTCGGGGGGAAGCTCCTACAATGAGCAGTTCTTC.

This chain's CDR3 is CAWTTTYGSGNTIYF. CDR3 in DNA: TGTGCCTGGACCACCACCTACGGCTCTGGAAACACCATATATTTT. The V call is TRBV30, the J call TRBJ1-3; no firm D call. Germline V gene lookup returns CDR1 GTSNPN and CDR2 SVGIG (reference sequence). The CDR3 loop spans 15 amino acids. V was pared by 4 bases and J by 0 bases, with 13 bases between.